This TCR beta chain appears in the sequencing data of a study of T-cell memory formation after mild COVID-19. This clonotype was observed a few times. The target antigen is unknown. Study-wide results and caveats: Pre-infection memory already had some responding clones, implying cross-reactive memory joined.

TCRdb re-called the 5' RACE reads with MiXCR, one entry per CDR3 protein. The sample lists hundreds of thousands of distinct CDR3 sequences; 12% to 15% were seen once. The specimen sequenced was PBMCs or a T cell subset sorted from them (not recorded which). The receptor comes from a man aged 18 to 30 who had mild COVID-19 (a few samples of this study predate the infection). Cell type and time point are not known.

CDR3 nucleotide sequence: TGTGCCAGCAGACCTCCACAGGGGGCCTCTGGAAACACCATATATTTT. Residues: CASRPPQGASGNTIYF. This rearrangement joins TRBV7-9 to TRBJ1-3; TRBD1 aligns across 9 bases. This CDR3 spans 16 amino acids. Germline assignment: CDR1 SEHNR and CDR2 FQNEAQ (reference sequence). The junction had 6 bases not matched to a gene; V was cut back by 6 bases and J by 0 bases. The whole variable domain, filled in from reference TRBV7-9 and TRBJ1-3, reads DTGVSQNPRHKITKRGQNVTFRCDPISEHNRLYWYRQTLGQGPEFLTYFQNEAQLEKSRLLSDRFSAERPKGSFSTLEIQRTEQGDSAMYLCASRPPQGASGNTIYFGEGSWLTVV.